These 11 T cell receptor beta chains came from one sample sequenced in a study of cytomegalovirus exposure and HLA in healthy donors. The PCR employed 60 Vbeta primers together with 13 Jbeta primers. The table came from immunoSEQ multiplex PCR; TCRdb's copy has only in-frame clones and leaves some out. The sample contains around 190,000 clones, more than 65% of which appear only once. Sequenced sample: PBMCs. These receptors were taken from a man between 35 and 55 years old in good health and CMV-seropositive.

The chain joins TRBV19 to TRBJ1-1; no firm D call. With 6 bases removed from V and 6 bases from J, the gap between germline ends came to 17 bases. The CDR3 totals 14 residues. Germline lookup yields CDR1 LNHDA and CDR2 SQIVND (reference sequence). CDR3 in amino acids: CASSREASRSEAFF. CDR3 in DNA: TGTGCCAGTAGCCGTGAAGCGAGTCGTTCTGAAGCTTTCTTT.

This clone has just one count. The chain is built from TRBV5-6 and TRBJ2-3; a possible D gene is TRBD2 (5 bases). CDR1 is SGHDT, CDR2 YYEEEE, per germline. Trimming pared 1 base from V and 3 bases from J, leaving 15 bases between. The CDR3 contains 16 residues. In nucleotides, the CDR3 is TGTGCCAGCAGCTTGAAAGCGGCCACCGATACAGATACGCAGTATTTT. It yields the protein CASSLKAATDTDTQYF.

In nucleotides, the CDR3 is TGTGCCAGCTCACCATGGCAGCGGGGCCACGAGCAGTACTTC. As protein: CASSPWQRGHEQYF. The genes are TRBV18 and TRBJ2-7, with TRBD2 matching 7 bases. Trimming cost V 2 bases and J 5 bases; bases outside gene matches: 6. CDR1 and CDR2 (germline): KGHSH, LQKENI. The CDR3 has 14 amino acids.

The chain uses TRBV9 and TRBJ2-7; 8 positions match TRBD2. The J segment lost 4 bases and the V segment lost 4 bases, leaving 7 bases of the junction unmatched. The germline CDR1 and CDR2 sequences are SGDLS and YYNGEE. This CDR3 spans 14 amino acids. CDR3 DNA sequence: TGTGCCAGCAGCCCGGGGGGGCTAGAATACGAGCAGTACTTC. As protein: CASSPGGLEYEQYF.

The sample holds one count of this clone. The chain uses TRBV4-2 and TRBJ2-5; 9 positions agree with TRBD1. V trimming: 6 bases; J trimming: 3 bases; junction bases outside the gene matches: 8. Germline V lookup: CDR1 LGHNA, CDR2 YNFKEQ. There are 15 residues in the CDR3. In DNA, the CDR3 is TGTGCCAGCAGTTCACAGGGGGCGCGGAAAGAGACCCAGTACTTC. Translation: CASSSQGARKETQYF.

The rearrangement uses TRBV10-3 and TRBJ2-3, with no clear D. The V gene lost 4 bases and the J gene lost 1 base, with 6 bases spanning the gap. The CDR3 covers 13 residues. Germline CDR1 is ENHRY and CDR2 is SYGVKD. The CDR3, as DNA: TGTGCCATCAGTGGGGCAGGCACAGATACGCAGTATTTT. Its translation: CAISGAGTDTQYF.

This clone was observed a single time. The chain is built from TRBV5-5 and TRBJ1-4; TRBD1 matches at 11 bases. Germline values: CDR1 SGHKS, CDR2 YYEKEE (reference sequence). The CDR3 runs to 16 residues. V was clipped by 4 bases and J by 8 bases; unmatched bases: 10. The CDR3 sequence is CASSTRPGTGGEKLFF. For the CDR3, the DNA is TGTGCCAGCAGCACCCGTCCCGGGACAGGGGGGGAAAAACTGTTTTTT.

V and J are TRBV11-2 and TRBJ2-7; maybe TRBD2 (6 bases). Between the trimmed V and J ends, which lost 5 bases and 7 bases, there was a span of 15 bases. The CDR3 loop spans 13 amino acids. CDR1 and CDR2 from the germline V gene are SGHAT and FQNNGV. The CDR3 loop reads CASSGRQLWEQYF. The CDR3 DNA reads TGTGCCAGCAGCGGGAGGCAGCTTTGGGAGCAGTACTTC.

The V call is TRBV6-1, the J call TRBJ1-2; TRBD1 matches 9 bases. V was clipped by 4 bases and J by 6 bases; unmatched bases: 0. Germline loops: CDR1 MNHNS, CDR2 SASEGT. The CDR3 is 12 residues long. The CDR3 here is CASSGDRDGYTF. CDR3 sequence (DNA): TGTGCCAGCAGTGGGGACAGGGATGGCTACACCTTC.

DNA of the CDR3: TGTGCCAGCAGCTTAGTGGGTGGTGGGCGGGCCCAGTACTTC. Translated, it gives CASSLVGGGRAQYF. The chain links TRBV7-7 to TRBJ2-5, with D possibly being TRBD2 (5 bases). The V end was cut by 1 base, the J end by 9 bases, with 15 bases between. Germline V gene lookup returns CDR1 SSHAT and CDR2 FNYEAQ (reference sequence). There are 14 residues in the CDR3.

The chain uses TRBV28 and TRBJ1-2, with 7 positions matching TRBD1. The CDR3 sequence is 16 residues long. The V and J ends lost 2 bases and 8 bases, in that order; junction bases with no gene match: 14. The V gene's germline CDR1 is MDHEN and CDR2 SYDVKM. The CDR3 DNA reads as TGTGCCAGCAGTTTACGCCTCGACAGGGAGGTCGAGGGCTACACCTTC. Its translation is CASSLRLDREVEGYTF.